These 30 T cell receptor beta chains share one sample of origin, sequenced in a study of cytomegalovirus exposure and HLA in healthy donors. The PCR employed 60 Vbeta primers together with 13 Jbeta primers. Libraries were prepared by immunoSEQ multiplex PCR; TCRdb keeps only in-frame clonotypes and omits some of them. The top ten hold 2.1% of the sample, which has roughly 100,000 clones, around 75% seen once. The sample comprised PBMCs. The source is a young man in good health and CMV-seronegative.

This clone has just one count. The chain recombines TRBV7-9 with TRBJ2-5, with TRBD1 as a possible D gene (6 bases). Per the germline V gene, CDR1 is SEHNR and CDR2 is FQNEAQ (reference sequence). This CDR3 is built from 15 residues. The ends were cut back, 5 bases at V and 2 bases at J, with 15 bases in the middle. The CDR3, as DNA: TGTGCCAGCAGCGCCGGGGTTGGACAGCAAGAGACCCAGTACTTC. It is translated as CASSAGVGQQETQYF.

This clone was counted between two and nine times. CDR3 loop: CASSLTPDGEQFF. The CDR3 DNA is TGTGCCAGCAGCTTAACGCCAGATGGTGAGCAGTTCTTC. The chain combines TRBV7-3 with TRBJ2-1; D is uncertain. The CDR3 is made up of 13 amino acids. Trimming took 0 bases from V and 9 from J, leaving 9 bases between them. Germline loops: CDR1 SGHTA, CDR2 FQGTGA.

This clone has a single count. The conserved final phenylalanine or tryptophan is absent from the CDR3, which likely points to a read error. The chain links TRBV29-1 to TRBJ2-7; tentative D call: TRBD1 (6 bases). V lost 7 bases to trimming and J lost 2 bases, with 12 bases between them. The V gene's germline CDR1 is SQVTM and CDR2 ANQGSEA. CDR3 length: 12 amino acids. Here the CDR3 DNA reads TGCAGCGGCCTCGGACAGACCTACGAGCAGTACCTC. Its translation is CSGLGQTYEQYL.

The rearrangement joins TRBV5-1 to TRBJ2-5, with a tentative D call TRBD1 (6 bases). Per the germline V gene, CDR1 is SGHRS and CDR2 is YFSETQ. This CDR3 is built from 17 residues. The V gene lost 4 bases and the J gene lost 0 bases, with 19 bases spanning the gap. In DNA form, the CDR3 reads TGCGCCAGCAGCCCTGGAGCTTCGACAGGTCACCAAGAGACCCAGTACTTC. Translated, it gives CASSPGASTGHQETQYF.

In nucleotides, the CDR3 is TGTGCCAGCAGCTTATCCCTTGGAGAGAGGGAAAAACTGTTTTTT. Amino acids: CASSLSLGEREKLFF. This chain connects TRBV7-9 to TRBJ1-4; D not certain. The CDR3 is 15 amino acids. Looked up from germline, CDR1 is SEHNR and CDR2 is FQNEAQ (reference sequence). V was clipped by 2 bases and J by 8 bases, with 15 bases between them.

The CDR3 DNA reads TGTGCCAGCAGTGAACTAGCGGGAGACGGAAATGAGCAGTTCTTC. Encoded protein: CASSELAGDGNEQFF. The V gene is TRBV2, the J gene TRBJ2-1; 10 bases line up with TRBD2. Germline V gene data show CDR1 as SNHLY and CDR2 as FYNNEI. V was clipped by 2 bases and J by 7 bases; unmatched bases: 5. The CDR3 length is 15 residues.

This clone was recorded at least ten times. The chain carries TRBV29-1 and TRBJ2-6; 7 bases line up with TRBD2. CDR1 and CDR2 (germline): SQVTM, ANQGSEA. The CDR3 is 16 residues long. J lost 0 bases, V lost 4 bases, and 6 bases had no gene match. DNA for the CDR3: TGCAGCGTTGTGCAGACTAGCAGCTCTGGGGCCAACGTCCTGACTTTC. Translating gives CSVVQTSSSGANVLTF.

V and J are TRBV19 and TRBJ2-6, with unresolved D. Germline V gene data show CDR1 as LNHDA and CDR2 as SQIVND (reference sequence). V lost 7 bases, J lost 0 bases, and 7 bases lay in between. The CDR3 totals 14 residues. DNA for the CDR3: TGTGCCAGTACCCTCTTCTCTGGGGCCAACGTCCTGACTTTC. Its translation: CASTLFSGANVLTF.

V usage is TRBV7-6 and J usage is TRBJ2-1; 11 bases fit TRBD2. Trimming cost V 5 bases and J 4 bases; bases outside gene matches: 4. The CDR3 is 15 amino acids. Per the germline V gene, CDR1 is SGHVS and CDR2 is FNYEAQ. The CDR3 nucleotides are TGTGCCAGCAGCCAGGGGACTAGCGGATACAATGAGCAGTTCTTC. Its translation: CASSQGTSGYNEQFF.

The chain has TRBV19 and TRBJ2-1; D remains ambiguous. Germline V lookup: CDR1 LNHDA, CDR2 SQIVND (reference sequence). This CDR3 comprises 14 residues. Trimming shortened V by 4 bases and J by 4 bases, and 11 bases separated the two germline ends. DNA of the CDR3: TGTGCCAGTAGTAGGTCGTTTCGGTACAATGAGCAGTTCTTC. It specifies CASSRSFRYNEQFF.

V gene TRBV2 combines with J gene TRBJ2-6; 9 nucleotides match TRBD1. There are 17 residues in the CDR3. Per the germline V gene, CDR1 is SNHLY and CDR2 is FYNNEI. V shed 3 bases, J shed 4 bases, and the junction held 7 bases outside the gene matches. The CDR3 DNA reads as TGTGCCAGCAGTGAGGACAGGGGAAAAGGAGGGGCCAACGTCCTGACTTTC. It translates to CASSEDRGKGGANVLTF.

This chain joins TRBV7-2 and TRBJ2-1; maybe TRBD2 (6 bases). Trimming took off 4 bases at V and 0 bases at J, with 10 bases between the two ends. The CDR3 consists of 15 residues. The V gene's germline CDR1 is SGHTA and CDR2 FQGNSA. Here the CDR3 DNA reads TGTGCCAGCAGCTCCGACGGGAGCTCCTACAATGAGCAGTTCTTC. As protein: CASSSDGSSYNEQFF.

The chain links TRBV12-5 to TRBJ2-5, with TRBD1 matching 10 bases. Germline V CDR1 and CDR2: LGHNT, FRNRAP. The length of the CDR3 is 15 residues. The ends lost 1 base at V and 3 bases at J; junction bases unmatched: 2. CDR3 sequence: CASGLATGGKETQYF. The CDR3 coding sequence is TGTGCTAGTGGTTTGGCGACAGGGGGCAAAGAGACCCAGTACTTC.

There are a few counts of this clone. This chain uses TRBV18 with TRBJ2-7; 10 bases map to TRBD1. V trimming: 6 bases; J trimming: 9 bases; junction bases outside the gene matches: 8. The CDR3 consists of 13 residues. Germline values: CDR1 KGHSH, CDR2 LQKENI. In DNA, the CDR3 is TGTGCCAGCTCCCCCGAGACAGGGGGCGGGCAGTACTTC. The encoded protein is CASSPETGGGQYF.

The chain is built from TRBV6-5 and TRBJ2-7; D is perhaps TRBD2 (5 bases). The CDR3 spans 14 residues. Germline loops: CDR1 MNHEY, CDR2 SVGAGI. Between the trimmed V and J ends, which lost 6 bases and 0 bases, there was a span of 12 bases. Written as DNA, the CDR3 is TGTGCCAGCAGCCCATTAGGGAGCTCCTACGAGCAGTACTTC. This codes for CASSPLGSSYEQYF.

This clone was counted a few times. The chain has TRBV7-2 and TRBJ1-1; unclear D gene. Trimming removed 5 bases from V and 1 base from J, with 14 bases in between. The CDR3 loop spans 15 amino acids. Germline V lookup: CDR1 SGHTA, CDR2 FQGNSA. The CDR3 loop is CASSERRAANTEAFF. CDR3 DNA: TGTGCCAGCAGCGAAAGGCGGGCCGCGAACACTGAAGCTTTCTTT.

This clone was recorded only once. The chain uses TRBV6-5 and TRBJ2-5; 8 positions agree with TRBD1. Germline trimming cut 7 bases from V and 0 bases from J; bases unmatched to any gene: 7. CDR1 MNHEY and CDR2 SVGAGI come from the germline V gene. The CDR3 loop spans 15 amino acids. For the CDR3, the DNA is TGTGCCAGCACCACGACAGGGGATTACCAAGAGACCCAGTACTTC. Protein product: CASTTTGDYQETQYF.

The chain employs TRBV5-4 and TRBJ2-5; 9 bases fit TRBD2. Trimming at V came to 4 bases and at J to 4 bases, leaving 2 bases not matched to a gene. The CDR3 extends over 13 amino acids. Germline V lookup: CDR1 SGHNT, CDR2 YYREEE (reference sequence). This chain's CDR3 is CASSLAGRETQYF. In DNA form, the CDR3 reads TGTGCCAGCAGCCTAGCGGGAAGAGAGACCCAGTACTTC.

V and J are TRBV9 and TRBJ2-1; TRBD2 aligns across 10 bases. Germline V gene sequence: CDR1 SGDLS, CDR2 YYNGEE. The junction had 4 bases not matched to a gene; V was cut back by 0 bases and J by 1 base. The length of the CDR3 is 17 residues. The CDR3 sequence is CASSVGLAGASYNEQFF. The CDR3 bases are TGTGCCAGCAGCGTAGGACTAGCGGGTGCTTCCTACAATGAGCAGTTCTTC.

This chain connects TRBV10-3 to TRBJ1-3, with 10 bases lining up with TRBD1. J lost 7 bases, V lost 4 bases, and 1 base had no gene match. The CDR3 extends over 13 amino acids. Germline V lookup: CDR1 ENHRY, CDR2 SYGVKD. DNA for the CDR3: TGTGCCATCAGTGGGGGACAGGGGAACACCATATATTTT. Its protein is CAISGGQGNTIYF.

The chain employs TRBV19 and TRBJ1-5; 7 nucleotides line up with TRBD1. The germline V gene has CDR1 LNHDA and CDR2 SQIVND (reference sequence). The J segment lost 1 base and the V segment lost 5 bases, leaving 5 bases of the junction unmatched. The CDR3 spans 15 residues. The CDR3 spells CASSANRGSNQPQHF. CDR3 DNA: TGTGCCAGTAGTGCTAACAGGGGAAGCAATCAGCCCCAGCATTTT.

This rearrangement joins TRBV30 to TRBJ1-6; D not certain. The CDR3 covers 13 residues. Trimming pared 1 base from V and 3 bases from J, leaving 4 bases between. CDR1 is GTSNPN and CDR2 is SVGIG in the germline V gene (reference sequence). The CDR3 loop is CAWSADYNSPLHF. In DNA form, the CDR3 reads TGTGCCTGGAGTGCAGACTATAATTCACCCCTCCACTTT.

The chain couples TRBV27 to TRBJ1-1; 9 bases map to TRBD1. Unmatched junction bases numbered 4, after V lost 1 base and J lost 4 bases. Germline lookup yields CDR1 MNHEY and CDR2 SMNVEV (reference sequence). The CDR3 loop spans 15 amino acids. The CDR3 here is CASSLWGTGSTEAFF. CDR3 sequence (DNA): TGTGCCAGCAGTTTATGGGGGACAGGGTCCACTGAAGCTTTCTTT.

This chain joins TRBV9 and TRBJ2-1, with TRBD2 matching 16 bases. The ends lost 3 bases at V and 7 bases at J; junction bases unmatched: 4. The CDR3 extends over 16 amino acids. The germline gives CDR1 SGDLS, CDR2 YYNGEE. In DNA form, the CDR3 reads TGTGCCAGCAGCGGGGGACTAGCGGGAGGGAGGAATGAGCAGTTCTTC. Its protein product is CASSGGLAGGRNEQFF.

This clone was seen a few times. The sample carries other DNA sequences with the same CDR3. The V call is TRBV2, the J call TRBJ1-4; 9 bases fit TRBD1. Germline CDR1 is SNHLY and CDR2 is FYNNEI. The CDR3 is 14 amino acids. Germline trimming cut 5 bases from V and 7 bases from J; bases unmatched to any gene: 5. DNA of the CDR3: TGTGCCAGCAGTCCTGACAGGGGGAGTGAAAAACTGTTTTTT. Residues: CASSPDRGSEKLFF.

A single count supports this clone. The V and J genes are TRBV5-6 and TRBJ1-2, with 11 bases matching TRBD1. This CDR3 is built from 15 residues. V was pared by 4 bases and J by 7 bases, with 9 bases of the junction left unmatched. Looked up from germline, CDR1 is SGHDT and CDR2 is YYEEEE. The CDR3 sequence is CASSEDRGLLGGYTF. The CDR3 nucleotides are TGTGCCAGCAGCGAGGACAGGGGGCTTTTAGGTGGCTACACCTTC. The entire variable domain, with the rest obtained from reference TRBV5-6 and TRBJ1-2, is as follows: DAGVTQSPTHLIKTRGQQVTLRCSPKSGHDTVSWYQQALGQGPQFIFQYYEEEERQRGNFPDRFSGHQFPNYSSELNVNALLLGDSALYLCASSEDRGLLGGYTFGSGTRLTVV.

The gene calls are TRBV6-5 and TRBJ2-7; 8 bases align to TRBD1. This CDR3 is 15 amino acids long. The ends lost 4 bases at V and 2 bases at J; junction bases unmatched: 7. Germline V gene sequence: CDR1 MNHEY, CDR2 SVGAGI. CDR3 loop: CASSSRQGLPYEQYF. The CDR3 DNA reads TGTGCCAGCAGTTCAAGACAGGGGCTACCCTACGAGCAGTACTTC.

V gene TRBV6-5 combines with J gene TRBJ2-7; 11 bases agree with TRBD1. Germline V gene sequence: CDR1 MNHEY, CDR2 SVGAGI. Unmatched junction bases numbered 8, after V lost 6 bases and J lost 4 bases. This CDR3 has 15 residues. For the CDR3, the DNA is TGTGCCAGCAGCTCCCCCGGGACAGGGGGATACGAGCAGTACTTC. Amino acid sequence: CASSSPGTGGYEQYF.

For the CDR3, the DNA is TGTGCCAGCCGACAGACAGGGGTGCATGGCTACACCTTC. Translating it yields CASRQTGVHGYTF. The genes are TRBV27 and TRBJ1-2; TRBD1 matches 8 bases. V lost 8 bases to trimming and J lost 6 bases; unmatched junction nucleotides: 8. CDR3 length: 13 amino acids. CDR1 is MNHEY and CDR2 is SMNVEV in the germline V gene (reference sequence).

The chain employs TRBV15 and TRBJ1-4; 8 bases align to TRBD1. The CDR3 has 15 amino acids. After removal of 1 base from V and 5 bases from J, the junction contained 3 bases not matched to a gene. CDR1 and CDR2 (germline): LNHNV, YYDKDF (reference sequence). The CDR3 reads CATSRGRTGNEKLFF. Here the CDR3 DNA reads TGTGCCACCAGCAGAGGTAGGACAGGGAATGAAAAACTGTTTTTT.